The 30 T cell receptor beta chains given below trace back to one sample, sequenced in a study of T cell changes during pregnancy in multiple sclerosis. The table came from immunoSEQ multiplex PCR; TCRdb's copy has only in-frame clones and leaves some out. The sample has over 40,000 clones; about nine tenths are singletons. Here the sequenced sample was peripheral blood, taken in the second trimester of pregnancy. The receptors come from a female donor in good health, enrolled as a control in a pregnancy study.

The chain recombines TRBV19 with TRBJ2-7; TRBD1 is a possible D gene (5 bases). Trimming took 5 bases from V and 4 from J, leaving 15 bases between them. Germline-derived CDR1 and CDR2 are LNHDA and SQIVND (reference sequence). This CDR3 has 14 residues. The CDR3 DNA is TGTGCCAGTAGTGACACAGGACGGAGATACGAGCAGTACTTC. Translation: CASSDTGRRYEQYF. The full variable domain, rest sourced from reference TRBV19 and TRBJ2-7, is DGGITQSPKYLFRKEGQNVTLSCEQNLNHDAMYWYRQDPGQGLRLIYYSQIVNDFQKGDIAEGYSVSREKKESFPLTVTSAQKNPTAFYLCASSDTGRRYEQYFGPGTRLTVT.

The rearrangement joins TRBV9 to TRBJ2-3, with TRBD2 identical over 7 bases. This CDR3 region has 17 residues. The germline V gene encodes CDR1 SGDLS and CDR2 YYNGEE. Trimming cost V 4 bases and J 0 bases; bases outside gene matches: 11. The CDR3 DNA reads TGTGCCAGCAGCCCCCGTGGGGGGGTACTTAGCACAGATACGCAGTATTTT. Its translation is CASSPRGGVLSTDTQYF.

This chain uses TRBV18 with TRBJ2-3; TRBD1 matches 8 bases. The junction had 2 bases not matched to a gene; V was cut back by 3 bases and J by 0 bases. Germline CDR1 and CDR2: KGHSH and LQKENI. The CDR3 is made up of 15 amino acids. The CDR3: CASSPRTGSTDTQYF. The CDR3 DNA sequence: TGTGCCAGCTCACCGCGGACAGGGAGCACAGATACGCAGTATTTT.

The gene calls are TRBV6-5 and TRBJ2-7; 8 nucleotides match TRBD2. The V and J ends lost 6 bases and 6 bases, in that order; junction bases with no gene match: 13. Germline loops: CDR1 MNHEY, CDR2 SVGAGI. The CDR3 extends over 15 amino acids. The CDR3 DNA follows: TGTGCCAGCAGGGCCAGCGGGAGCCCCTTTGCCGAGCAGTACTTC. Residues: CASRASGSPFAEQYF.

This rearrangement joins TRBV10-3 to TRBJ2-3; D is perhaps TRBD2 (6 bases). V was pared by 10 bases and J by 0 bases, with 20 bases between. Germline lookup yields CDR1 ENHRY and CDR2 SYGVKD. This CDR3 has 16 amino acids. CDR3 region: CATSGRGELSTDTQYF. CDR3 coding DNA: TGTGCCACCTCAGGGCGGGGAGAGCTTAGCACAGATACGCAGTATTTT.

The rearrangement uses TRBV7-2 and TRBJ2-7, with 10 bases aligning to TRBD2. From germline, CDR1 is SGHTA and CDR2 FQGNSA. This CDR3 has 14 amino acids. V lost 4 bases and J lost 3; bases outside the gene matches: 3. CDR3 sequence: CASSSLAGYYEQYF. The DNA for the CDR3 is TGTGCCAGCAGCTCACTAGCGGGATACTACGAGCAGTACTTC.

The table lists this clone with a count of one. The rearrangement uses TRBV7-9 and TRBJ1-1; no clear D gene. The CDR3 extends over 15 amino acids. The V gene's germline CDR1 is SEHNR and CDR2 FQNEAQ (reference sequence). With 1 base removed from V and 5 bases from J, the gap between germline ends came to 14 bases. This chain's CDR3 is CASSLDMGRKTEAFF. The CDR3 bases are TGTGCCAGCAGCTTAGATATGGGCAGGAAGACTGAAGCTTTCTTT.

This sequence joins TRBV7-8 and TRBJ2-7, with 9 nucleotides matching TRBD2. CDR1 is SGHVS, CDR2 FQNEAQ, per germline. The V segment lost 0 bases and the J segment 4 bases; nucleotides outside the gene matches: 4. The CDR3 extends over 15 amino acids. CDR3 sequence (DNA): TGTGCCAGCAGCTTAGCGCCAGCGGGAGGATACGAGCAGTACTTC. This translates into CASSLAPAGGYEQYF.

V usage is TRBV13 and J usage is TRBJ2-1, with 9 bases identical to TRBD2. This CDR3 is built from 16 residues. V dropped 0 bases and J dropped 8; count of bases not matched to a gene: 8. CDR1 and CDR2 (germline): PRHDT, FYEKMQ (reference sequence). As DNA, the CDR3 is TGTGCCAGCAGCTTAGGAGCGGGAGGAAGTAACTATGAGCAGTTCTTC. Translated: CASSLGAGGSNYEQFF.

The chain couples TRBV30 to TRBJ1-1; 7 bases align to TRBD1. Germline CDR1 is GTSNPN and CDR2 is SVGIG (reference sequence). The CDR3 is 17 residues long. J was trimmed by 4 bases and V by 3 bases; bases with no gene match: 17. This chain's CDR3 is CAWRAGTAMFWGTEAFF. CDR3 coding DNA: TGTGCCTGGAGAGCCGGGACAGCGATGTTTTGGGGCACTGAAGCTTTCTTT.

V gene TRBV14 combines with J gene TRBJ1-1; D is possibly TRBD1 (6 bases). Trimming removed 0 bases at V and 10 bases at J, with 9 bases between. Germline V gives CDR1 SGHDN, CDR2 FVKESK. The CDR3 has 12 amino acids. The CDR3 reads CASSQDGRGAFF. In nucleotides, the CDR3 is TGTGCCAGCAGCCAAGATGGCAGGGGAGCTTTCTTT. The full variable domain, in which reference TRBV14 and TRBJ1-1 provide the parts outside the CDR3, is EAGVTQFPSHSVIEKGQTVTLRCDPISGHDNLYWYRRVMGKEIKFLLHFVKESKQDESGMPNNRFLAERTGGTYSTLKVQPAELEDSGVYFCASSQDGRGAFFGQGTRLTVV.

CDR3 in amino acids: CASSAILNTGELFF. The CDR3 nucleotides read TGTGCCAGCAGCGCTATACTGAACACCGGGGAGCTGTTTTTT. The V call is TRBV7-7, the J call TRBJ2-2; D remains unclear. CDR3 size: 14 residues. The V end was cut by 5 bases, the J end by 1 base, with 8 bases between. Per the germline V gene, CDR1 is SSHAT and CDR2 is FNYEAQ (reference sequence).

The table lists this clone with a count of one. The chain employs TRBV7-9 and TRBJ1-2; D possibly corresponds to TRBD1 (5 bases). The CDR3 is 16 residues long. V lost 8 bases, J lost 6 bases, and 25 bases lay in between. From germline, CDR1 is SEHNR and CDR2 FQNEAQ (reference sequence). The CDR3 nucleotides are TGTGCCAGCCCCCCCCCAGGACAAGATTCGACAGATGGCTACACCTTC. Translating it yields CASPPPGQDSTDGYTF.

The chain couples TRBV15 to TRBJ1-1; weak D call: TRBD1 (6 bases). The ends were cut back, 0 bases at V and 4 bases at J, with 15 bases in the middle. The CDR3 runs 16 residues. The germline V gene encodes CDR1 LNHNV and CDR2 YYDKDF (reference sequence). The CDR3 sequence is CATSRDGEGTSTEAFF. The CDR3 coding sequence is TGTGCCACCAGCAGAGATGGCGAGGGGACAAGCACTGAAGCTTTCTTT.

The chain is built from TRBV11-2 and TRBJ1-1; D not certain. The CDR3 loop spans 12 amino acids. Germline lookup yields CDR1 SGHAT and CDR2 FQNNGV. V lost 5 bases, J lost 6 bases, and 10 bases lay in between. CDR3 amino acids: CASSRDRAEAFF. In nucleotides, the CDR3 is TGTGCCAGCAGCCGAGATCGGGCTGAAGCTTTCTTT.

This clone is termed medium-sized. This chain joins TRBV10-1 and TRBJ1-5; D unresolved. Germline CDR1 reads WNHNN; CDR2 reads SYGVQD (reference sequence). The CDR3 sequence is 14 residues long. V lost 0 bases to trimming and J lost 7 bases, with 10 bases between them. CDR3 DNA sequence: TGCGCCAGCAGTGAGTCCGGGGATCCCCAGCCCCAGCATTTT. Encoded protein: CASSESGDPQPQHF.

The J gene is TRBJ2-3, the V gene TRBV25-1; TRBD2 is a possible D gene (5 bases). The CDR3 contains 15 residues. Germline V gene data show CDR1 as MGHDK and CDR2 as SYGVNS. V lost 1 base, J lost 2 bases, and 10 bases lay in between. CDR3 sequence reads: CASSESGGPTDTQYF. The CDR3, as DNA: TGTGCCAGCAGTGAATCTGGCGGGCCCACAGATACGCAGTATTTT.

The chain recombines TRBV27 with TRBJ2-7; D is uncertain. The germline V gene has CDR1 MNHEY and CDR2 SMNVEV (reference sequence). The CDR3 has 13 amino acids. V dropped 6 bases and J dropped 3 bases, with 12 bases sitting between them. DNA of the CDR3: TGTGCCAGCAGGGGCTCCCAAAACTACGAGCAGTACTTC. Its translation is CASRGSQNYEQYF.

CDR3 amino acids: CASSLTPSGAADTQYF. In DNA, the CDR3 is TGTGCCAGCAGCTTAACCCCCAGCGGGGCGGCAGATACGCAGTATTTT. The chain couples TRBV11-2 to TRBJ2-3, with 7 bases fitting TRBD2. The CDR3 is 16 residues long. CDR1 and CDR2 from the germline V gene are SGHAT and FQNNGV. J gave up 4 bases and V 2 bases, and 9 bases lay outside the gene matches.

The CDR3 sequence is CASSMGQGNSGANVLTF. Written as DNA, the CDR3 is TGTGCCAGCAGCATGGGACAGGGTAACTCTGGGGCCAACGTCCTGACTTTC. The genes are TRBV2 and TRBJ2-6, with 9 bases fitting TRBD1. With 6 bases clipped from V and 0 bases from J, the junction kept 6 bases outside the gene matches. CDR3 size: 17 residues. From germline, CDR1 is SNHLY and CDR2 FYNNEI.

V gene TRBV6-5 combines with J gene TRBJ2-7, with TRBD1 as a possible D gene (5 bases). V was cut by 0 bases and J by 3 bases, with 15 bases left in between. The CDR3 runs to 16 residues. Germline V CDR1 and CDR2: MNHEY, SVGAGI. CDR3 loop: CASSYSIGAGFYEQYF. CDR3 DNA: TGTGCCAGCAGTTACTCGATTGGGGCAGGTTTCTACGAGCAGTACTTC.

The chain is built from TRBV10-3 and TRBJ1-6; 9 nucleotides line up with TRBD1. Germline trimming cut 8 bases from V and 5 bases from J; bases unmatched to any gene: 4. Per the germline V gene, CDR1 is ENHRY and CDR2 is SYGVKD. The CDR3 contains 14 residues. CDR3 sequence reads: CAISGQGDNSPLHF. In DNA, the CDR3 is TGTGCCATCTCGGGACAGGGAGATAATTCACCCCTCCACTTT.

This clone was observed a single time. This chain links TRBV6-6 with TRBJ2-7, with 8 bases fitting TRBD1. Germline V gene sequence: CDR1 MNHNY, CDR2 SVGAGI (reference sequence). Trimming cost V 2 bases and J 0 bases; bases outside gene matches: 3. The CDR3 length is 15 residues. The CDR3 loop is CASSYGTGSSYEQYF. The DNA for the CDR3 is TGTGCCAGCAGTTACGGGACAGGCAGCTCCTACGAGCAGTACTTC.

V usage is TRBV12-5 and J usage is TRBJ2-1; D not certain. This CDR3 region has 15 residues. Deletions cut 6 bases from V and 0 bases from J, with 12 bases between. Germline CDR1 and CDR2: LGHNT and FRNRAP. CDR3 region: CASGHDKSSYNEQFF. CDR3 coding DNA: TGTGCTAGTGGCCACGACAAGAGCTCCTACAATGAGCAGTTCTTC.

The chain combines TRBV19 with TRBJ1-2; 7 nucleotides agree with TRBD1. The V and J ends lost 1 base and 6 bases, in that order; junction bases with no gene match: 5. Germline lookup yields CDR1 LNHDA and CDR2 SQIVND (reference sequence). This CDR3 has 14 residues. The CDR3 spells CASSIGGGGDGYTF. In nucleotides, the CDR3 is TGTGCCAGTAGTATAGGAGGGGGCGGCGATGGCTACACCTTC.

This clone was observed a handful of times. The rearrangement links TRBV6-4 to TRBJ1-1; 9 bases match TRBD1. There are 14 residues in the CDR3. Germline V gene data show CDR1 as MRHNA and CDR2 as SNTAGT. V dropped 4 bases and J dropped 5; count of bases not matched to a gene: 5. For the CDR3, the DNA is TGTGCCAGCAGTGCCGGGACAGGGAGGACTGAAGCTTTCTTT. It yields the protein CASSAGTGRTEAFF.

This chain joins TRBV30 and TRBJ1-1; a possible D gene is TRBD1 (5 bases). Germline V gene lookup returns CDR1 GTSNPN and CDR2 SVGIG (reference sequence). CDR3 length: 14 amino acids. V was clipped by 7 bases and J by 0 bases, with 15 bases between them. The CDR3: CASGRRDMNTEAFF. CDR3 nucleotide sequence: TGTGCCTCGGGACGGAGGGATATGAACACTGAAGCTTTCTTT.

The chain carries TRBV27 and TRBJ1-1; TRBD1 aligns across 8 bases. The CDR3 contains 17 residues. The trim removed 0 bases at V and 0 bases at J, leaving 6 bases unmatched. Per germline, CDR1 MNHEY and CDR2 SMNVEV (reference sequence). CDR3 residues: CASSLSGRTGLNTEAFF. CDR3 bases: TGTGCCAGCAGTTTATCAGGACGGACAGGGCTGAACACTGAAGCTTTCTTT.

This clone was seen just once. This chain connects TRBV7-8 to TRBJ2-7; 7 bases align to TRBD2. V dropped 9 bases and J dropped 3; count of bases not matched to a gene: 11. The CDR3 consists of 14 residues. CDR1 and CDR2 (germline): SGHVS, FQNEAQ. CDR3 sequence: CASFTPGLYYEQYF. Here the CDR3 DNA reads TGTGCCAGTTTTACCCCGGGACTATACTACGAGCAGTACTTC. Supplemented by reference TRBV7-8 and TRBJ2-7, the full variable domain reads GAGVSQSPRYKVAKRGQDVALRCDPISGHVSLFWYQQALGQGPEFLTYFQNEAQLDKSGLPSDRFFAERPEGSVSTLKIQRTQQEDSAVYLCASFTPGLYYEQYFGPGTRLTVT.

The sample holds a few counts of this clone. The chain carries TRBV5-1 and TRBJ2-5, with D possibly matching TRBD2 (5 bases). V was cut by 5 bases and J by 2 bases, with 13 bases left in between. The CDR3 extends over 14 amino acids. Per germline, CDR1 SGHRS and CDR2 YFSETQ. DNA of the CDR3: TGCGCCAGCAGAGGAGGCGGAAAACAAGAGACCCAGTACTTC. Translated: CASRGGGKQETQYF.